These T cell receptor beta chains were read from a single sample in a study of cytomegalovirus exposure and HLA in healthy donors. Measured with immunoSEQ multiplex PCR; TCRdb has only the in-frame clones, and not every one. Here the sample spans 45,000 to 60,000 clones, roughly 93% being singletons. Source material: PBMCs. These receptors all stem from a woman aged 18-35 years in good health and CMV-seronegative. Each CDR3 is given with its conserved first and last residue. The order of the fields is V gene, J gene, D gene, clone size, CDR3 protein, CDR3 DNA. A D gene is named only where the DNA matches it firmly. The size of a clone is reported for some rows only, either as once, few or many, or as a class for expanded clones.

>TRBV6-5|TRBJ1-2|TRBD1|once
CASSYPGQGAFGYTF
TGTGCCAGCAGTTATCCGGGACAGGGGGCTTTTGGCTACACCTTC
>TRBV19|TRBJ1-1|TRBD1|NA
CASTPQGWNTEAFF
TGTGCCAGTACCCCACAGGGGTGGAACACTGAAGCTTTCTTT
>TRBV5-1|TRBJ2-7|NA|NA
CASSLVFSTTSNYEQYF
TGCGCCAGCAGCTTGGTTTTTTCGACTACCTCTAACTACGAGCAGTACTTC
>TRBV10-1|TRBJ2-7|NA|NA
CASSEWASYEQYF
TGCGCCAGCAGTGAGTGGGCATCCTACGAGCAGTACTTC
>TRBV5-1|TRBJ2-1|TRBD2|NA
CASSLRLAGWSSYNEQFF
TGCGCCAGCAGCTTGAGACTAGCGGGATGGAGCTCCTACAATGAGCAGTTCTTC
>TRBV4-2|TRBJ1-1|TRBD1|NA
CASSQDGTGTEAFF
TGTGCCAGCAGCCAAGATGGGACAGGCACTGAAGCTTTCTTT
>TRBV6-4|TRBJ2-3|TRBD2|NA
CASSETGGGTDTQYF
TGTGCCAGCAGTGAGACGGGAGGGGGCACAGATACGCAGTATTTT
>TRBV6-5|TRBJ1-1|NA|NA
CASSYSSDITYTEAFF
TGTGCCAGCAGTTACTCGAGTGACATTACTTACACTGAAGCTTTCTTT
>TRBV11-2|TRBJ2-5|NA|NA
CASSPNVLSFQETQYF
TGTGCCAGCAGCCCAAACGTTCTAAGCTTCCAAGAGACCCAGTACTTC
>TRBV4-3|TRBJ2-3|TRBD1|NA
CASSQGTGGGDTQYF
TGCGCCAGCAGCCAAGGGACAGGGGGGGGAGATACGCAGTATTTT
>TRBV15|TRBJ1-1|TRBD1|once
CATKTGALNTEAFF
TGTGCCACAAAGACAGGGGCCCTTAACACTGAAGCTTTCTTT
>TRBV4-3|TRBJ2-3|NA|once
CASSLLAGLRTDTQYF
TGCGCCAGCAGCCTTTTGGCGGGACTTCGCACAGATACGCAGTATTTT
>TRBV29-1|TRBJ1-1|NA|NA
CSVHRERTEAFF
TGCAGCGTTCACAGGGAGCGGACTGAAGCTTTCTTT
>TRBV5-1|TRBJ1-4|NA|once
CASSQGWDEKLFF
TGCGCCAGCAGTCAGGGATGGGATGAAAAACTGTTTTTT
>TRBV7-9|TRBJ1-4|NA|NA
CASSDRPNEKLFF
TGTGCCAGCTCAGACAGGCCCAATGAAAAACTGTTTTTT
>TRBV7-2|TRBJ2-3|NA|NA
CASSSIEGDTQYF
TGTGCCAGCAGCTCGATAGAGGGAGATACGCAGTATTTT
>TRBV29-1|TRBJ2-7|TRBD1|NA
CSVSGTALTYEQYF
TGCAGCGTTTCCGGGACAGCCCTAACCTACGAGCAGTACTTC
>TRBV7-9|TRBJ2-5|NA|once
CASSLFLGTQYF
TGTGCCAGCAGCTTATTTCTAGGGACCCAGTACTTC
>TRBV10-1|TRBJ1-2|NA|NA
CASTSLQQVTYGYTF
TGCGCCAGCACTTCCCTACAACAGGTGACCTATGGCTACACCTTC
>TRBV19|TRBJ2-1|TRBD1|NA
CASSITDRGPNNEQFF
TGTGCCAGTAGTATTACGGACAGGGGGCCGAACAATGAGCAGTTCTTC
>TRBV15|TRBJ2-5|NA|NA
CATSRDEGAQYF
TGTGCCACCAGCAGAGATGAGGGTGCCCAGTACTTC
>TRBV19|TRBJ1-4|NA|NA
CASSKGWREKLFF
TGTGCCAGTAGTAAAGGGTGGAGGGAAAAACTGTTTTTT
>TRBV19|TRBJ1-5|NA|NA
CASSIGTGKNQPQHF
TGTGCCAGTAGTATAGGTACAGGGAAGAATCAGCCCCAGCATTTT
>TRBV9|TRBJ2-4|TRBD2|NA
CASSPGLAVKNIQYF
TGTGCCAGCAGCCCCGGACTAGCGGTTAAAAACATTCAGTACTTC
>TRBV18|TRBJ1-1|NA|NA
CASSPGGMNTEAFF
TGTGCCAGCTCACCGGGGGGGATGAACACTGAAGCTTTCTTT
>TRBV5-1|TRBJ2-3|TRBD2|NA
CASSLGLAASSTDTQYF
TGCGCCAGCAGCTTGGGACTAGCGGCGAGTAGCACAGATACGCAGTATTTT
>TRBV28|TRBJ1-1|NA|NA
CACFAVGTEAFF
TGTGCCTGCTTTGCGGTGGGCACTGAAGCTTTCTTT
>TRBV6-4|TRBJ2-1|TRBD2|NA
CASSDSSLAGGGEQFF
TGTGCCAGCAGTGACTCGAGTCTAGCGGGGGGCGGGGAGCAGTTCTTC
>TRBV11-2|TRBJ2-3|TRBD2|NA
CASSFGLAGTSTDTQYF
TGTGCCAGCAGCTTCGGACTAGCGGGGACTAGCACAGATACGCAGTATTTT
>TRBV6-5|TRBJ2-7|TRBD1|NA
CASSLYRGSYEQYF
TGTGCCAGCAGCTTATACAGGGGTTCCTACGAGCAGTACTTC
>TRBV11-1|TRBJ1-4|NA|NA
CASSPRGTLGEKLFF
TGTGCCAGCAGCCCCCGGGGGACGCTTGGTGAAAAACTGTTTTTT
>TRBV10-3|TRBJ1-5|TRBD1|NA
CAISDTGGNQPQHF
TGTGCCATCAGTGACACAGGGGGCAATCAGCCCCAGCATTTT
>TRBV6-5|TRBJ1-1|NA|NA
CASRIVIGRTEAFF
TGTGCCAGCAGAATTGTAATCGGTCGCACTGAAGCTTTCTTT
>TRBV5-1|TRBJ2-7|NA|NA
CASSFSGLKSYEQYF
TGCGCCAGCAGCTTCTCAGGGTTAAAGTCCTACGAGCAGTACTTC
>TRBV11-3|TRBJ2-5|TRBD2|NA
CASSAGGLETQYF
TGTGCCAGCTCAGCGGGGGGGTTAGAGACCCAGTACTTC
>TRBV14|TRBJ2-1|TRBD2|NA
CASSQPERDGEQFF
TGTGCCAGCAGCCAACCCGAGCGGGACGGAGAGCAGTTCTTC
>TRBV7-2|TRBJ2-2|NA|NA
CASSLAVRELFF
TGTGCCAGCAGCTTGGCCGTTCGGGAGCTGTTTTTT
>TRBV5-1|TRBJ1-2|TRBD1|NA
CASSSGTANGYTF
TGCGCCAGCAGCTCTGGGACAGCGAATGGCTACACCTTC
>TRBV13|TRBJ2-5|NA|NA
CASSFPFGETQYF
TGTGCCAGCAGCTTCCCGTTCGGGGAGACCCAGTACTTC
>TRBV5-1|TRBJ2-1|TRBD2|NA
CASSRGTNYNEQFF
TGCGCCAGCAGCCGGGGGACTAACTACAATGAGCAGTTCTTC
>TRBV6-6|TRBJ1-5|NA|few
CASSTGFDQPQHF
TGTGCCAGCAGTACAGGGTTTGATCAGCCCCAGCATTTT
>TRBV10-3|TRBJ2-5|NA|NA
CAISESITGMGETQYF
TGTGCCATCAGTGAGTCGATTACAGGGATGGGAGAGACCCAGTACTTC
>TRBV6-4|TRBJ1-6|TRBD1|few
CASSEKTGGNSPLHF
TGTGCCAGCAGTGAAAAGACAGGGGGCAATTCACCCCTCCACTTT
>TRBV29-1|TRBJ1-5|NA|NA
CSVAETVNQPQHF
TGCAGCGTTGCCGAGACAGTCAATCAGCCCCAGCATTTT
>TRBV6-1|TRBJ1-6|NA|few
CASSIQGSYNSPLHF
TGTGCCAGCAGTATCCAGGGTTCCTATAATTCACCCCTCCACTTT
>TRBV6-5|TRBJ1-6|TRBD1|NA
CASSYEGANSPLHF
TGTGCCAGCAGTTACGAGGGGGCGAATTCACCCCTCCACTTT
>TRBV4-1|TRBJ2-5|NA|NA
CASSQVAGGPKETQYF
TGCGCCAGCAGCCAAGTGGCCGGGGGGCCTAAAGAGACCCAGTACTTC
>TRBV25-1|TRBJ1-1|TRBD1|NA
CASGDRGSEAFF
TGTGCCAGCGGAGACAGGGGCTCTGAAGCTTTCTTT
>TRBV2|TRBJ2-5|TRBD1|NA
CASTRDRQETQYF
TGTGCCAGCACCCGGGACAGGCAAGAGACCCAGTACTTC
>TRBV7-2|TRBJ2-3|NA|NA
CASSSYRGTSLSTDTQYF
TGTGCCAGCAGCTCATATAGGGGGACGTCGCTTTCCACAGATACGCAGTATTTT
>TRBV13|TRBJ2-2|TRBD2|NA
CASSLSGSVYTGELFF
TGTGCCAGCAGCTTAAGCGGGAGCGTTTACACCGGGGAGCTGTTTTTT
>TRBV5-1|TRBJ2-5|TRBD2|NA
CASSSRGGSRETQYF
TGCGCCAGCAGCTCCCGGGGGGGGTCCCGAGAGACCCAGTACTTC
>TRBV29-1|TRBJ2-4|NA|NA
CSVVAFRLAKNIQYF
TGCAGCGTTGTAGCCTTTAGACTAGCCAAAAACATTCAGTACTTC